The 6 T cell receptor beta chains given below trace back to one sample, sequenced in a study of Tregs in tolerant kidney transplant recipients. Profiling relied on immunoSEQ multiplex PCR, and the TCRdb table lists in-frame clones only, not all of them. This sample yields approximately 90,000 clones, of which around nine tenths are seen a single time; roughly 5% belongs to the top ten. The sequencing input was CD8+ T cells from blood. The receptor source for this set is a human donor in good health.

The chain employs TRBV2 and TRBJ2-1; the match to TRBD2 covers 7 bases. After removal of 8 bases from V and 5 bases from J, the junction contained 12 bases not matched to a gene. The CDR3 totals 15 residues. CDR1 and CDR2 from the germline V gene are SNHLY and FYNNEI. The CDR3 protein is CASFSTGLADNEQFF. The CDR3 nucleotides read TGTGCCAGCTTCTCGACCGGGCTAGCGGACAATGAGCAGTTCTTC.

The chain is built from TRBV19 and TRBJ2-7; the D gene is possibly TRBD1 (5 bases). Trimming removed 5 bases at V and 0 bases at J, with 11 bases between. This CDR3 contains 14 residues. CDR1 LNHDA and CDR2 SQIVND come from the germline V gene (reference sequence). The CDR3 nucleotides are TGTGCCAGTAGTTGGCAGGGTGGCTCCTACGAGCAGTACTTC. This translates into CASSWQGGSYEQYF.

The J gene is TRBJ1-2, the V gene TRBV2; 8 nucleotides line up with TRBD1. The V gene end was trimmed by 6 bases and the J gene end by 2 bases; junction bases not matched to a gene: 8. Germline CDR1 and CDR2: SNHLY and FYNNEI. The CDR3 sequence is 15 residues long. This CDR3 is CASSGGTGTNYGYTF. DNA of the CDR3: TGTGCCAGCAGCGGGGGGACAGGAACCAACTATGGCTACACCTTC. Based on the CDR3 plus reference TRBV2 and TRBJ1-2, the full variable domain is EPEVTQTPSHQVTQMGQEVILRCVPISNHLYFYWYRQILGQKVEFLVSFYNNEISEKSEIFDDQFSVERPDGSNFTLKIRSTKLEDSAMYFCASSGGTGTNYGYTFGSGTRLTVV.

V gene TRBV4-1 combines with J gene TRBJ1-1; perhaps TRBD1 as D (5 bases). Germline assignment: CDR1 MGHRA and CDR2 YSYEKL. The CDR3 is 13 residues long. The V end was cut by 8 bases, the J end by 1 base, with 11 bases between. This CDR3 reads CASGAGPNTEAFF. The DNA for the CDR3 is TGCGCCAGCGGCGCGGGGCCGAACACTGAAGCTTTCTTT.

This chain joins TRBV5-1 and TRBJ1-4; D is perhaps TRBD1 (5 bases). This CDR3 has 13 residues. Trimming shortened V by 4 bases and J by 8 bases, and 12 bases separated the two germline ends. Per the germline V gene, CDR1 is SGHRS and CDR2 is YFSETQ. DNA of the CDR3: TGCGCCAGCAGCCTCAGGCGGGACGAAAAACTGTTTTTT. Protein: CASSLRRDEKLFF.

This chain uses TRBV6-6 with TRBJ1-2; no clear D gene. This CDR3 region has 13 residues. Germline V CDR1 and CDR2: MNHNY, SVGAGI (reference sequence). The ends were cut back, 2 bases at V and 3 bases at J, with 7 bases in the middle. This CDR3 reads CASSYGEDYGYTF. In DNA, the CDR3 is TGTGCCAGCAGTTACGGCGAAGACTATGGCTACACCTTC.